A selection of T cell receptor beta chains follows, all from one sample in a study of post-analysis software for immune sequencing data. TCRdb independently ran MiXCR on the PCR reads; one entry per CDR3 protein. The sample lists hundreds of thousands of distinct CDR3 sequences, roughly 45% occurring once. The sample consisted of blood. The receptors shown here come from a girl between 5 and 17 years old with multiple sclerosis. Both conserved end residues are part of each CDR3. Each record gives: J gene, clone size, D gene, V gene, CDR3 protein, CDR3 DNA. The D gene is left open where the match is weak. Not every row has a clone size; where given, it reads once, few, many or a size class.

J gene: TRBJ2-7; clone size: -; D gene: TRBD2; V gene: TRBV3-1; CDR3 protein: CASSQGRLAGDNEQYF; CDR3 DNA: TGTGCCAGCAGCCAAGGGAGACTAGCGGGGGACAACGAGCAGTACTTC
J gene: TRBJ2-6; clone size: -; D gene: -; V gene: TRBV9; CDR3 protein: CASSVVPGEASGANVLTF; CDR3 DNA: TGTGCCAGCAGCGTAGTTCCTGGCGAAGCGTCTGGGGCCAACGTCCTGACTTTC
J gene: TRBJ2-2; clone size: few; D gene: -; V gene: TRBV15; CDR3 protein: CATSRATEDGELFF; CDR3 DNA: TGTGCCACCAGCAGAGCGACGGAAGACGGGGAGCTGTTTTTT
J gene: TRBJ1-1; clone size: -; D gene: -; V gene: TRBV29-1; CDR3 protein: CSIWAVSNTEAFF; CDR3 DNA: TGCAGCATTTGGGCGGTCTCAAACACTGAAGCTTTCTTT
J gene: TRBJ1-2; clone size: -; D gene: -; V gene: TRBV6-5; CDR3 protein: CASSVHPNYGYTF; CDR3 DNA: TGTGCCAGCAGTGTACACCCTAACTATGGCTACACCTTC
J gene: TRBJ2-1; clone size: few; D gene: -; V gene: TRBV5-1; CDR3 protein: CASSLDARGQFF; CDR3 DNA: TGCGCCAGCAGCTTGGACGCCAGGGGGCAGTTCTTC
J gene: TRBJ1-2; clone size: -; D gene: -; V gene: TRBV7-9; CDR3 protein: CASSLRGQNYGYTF; CDR3 DNA: TGTGCCAGCAGCTTACGAGGACAGAACTATGGCTACACCTTC
J gene: TRBJ2-1; clone size: few; D gene: -; V gene: TRBV24-1; CDR3 protein: CATSGRERDEQFF; CDR3 DNA: TGTGCCACCAGTGGCCGGGAGCGGGATGAGCAGTTCTTC
J gene: TRBJ2-7; clone size: -; D gene: -; V gene: TRBV28; CDR3 protein: CASSLLLERGYEQYF; CDR3 DNA: TGTGCCAGCAGTTTATTATTGGAGAGGGGGTACGAGCAGTACTTC
J gene: TRBJ2-7; clone size: once; D gene: TRBD2; V gene: TRBV6-5; CDR3 protein: CASTRTSGGANEQYF; CDR3 DNA: TGTGCCAGCACCCGGACTAGCGGGGGGGCGAATGAGCAGTACTTC
J gene: TRBJ2-7; clone size: many; D gene: -; V gene: TRBV10-3; CDR3 protein: CAIGISSYEQYF; CDR3 DNA: TGTGCCATCGGAATCAGCTCCTACGAGCAGTACTTC
J gene: TRBJ2-7; clone size: few; D gene: -; V gene: TRBV4-2; CDR3 protein: CASSQELLGEQYF; CDR3 DNA: TGTGCCAGCAGCCAAGAACTCCTCGGCGAGCAGTACTTC
J gene: TRBJ1-2; clone size: -; D gene: TRBD1; V gene: TRBV5-1; CDR3 protein: CASKSRDRGGYGYTF; CDR3 DNA: TGCGCCAGCAAATCAAGGGACAGGGGCGGCTATGGCTACACCTTC
J gene: TRBJ2-7; clone size: -; D gene: -; V gene: TRBV5-6; CDR3 protein: CASSLVEADEQYF; CDR3 DNA: TGTGCCAGCAGCTTGGTGGAAGCCGACGAGCAGTACTTC
J gene: TRBJ1-4; clone size: few; D gene: TRBD1; V gene: TRBV20-1; CDR3 protein: CSVQGREEKLFF; CDR3 DNA: TGCAGTGTACAGGGGAGAGAGGAAAAACTGTTTTTT
J gene: TRBJ1-1; clone size: -; D gene: -; V gene: TRBV28; CDR3 protein: CASSSVVLEAFF; CDR3 DNA: TGTGCCAGCAGTTCAGTAGTTCTTGAAGCTTTCTTT
J gene: TRBJ2-5; clone size: few; D gene: TRBD2; V gene: TRBV10-3; CDR3 protein: CAVQAGDQETQYF; CDR3 DNA: TGTGCCGTCCAAGCGGGGGACCAAGAGACCCAGTACTTC
J gene: TRBJ1-4; clone size: -; D gene: -; V gene: TRBV12-3/TRBV12-4; CDR3 protein: CASSLRRRSEKLFF; CDR3 DNA: TGTGCCAGCAGCCTTCGCCGGAGGAGTGAAAAACTGTTTTTT
J gene: TRBJ2-4; clone size: few; D gene: TRBD2; V gene: TRBV7-2; CDR3 protein: CASSLLAEVWQYF; CDR3 DNA: TGTGCCAGCAGCTTACTAGCGGAGGTTTGGCAGTACTTC
J gene: TRBJ2-2; clone size: -; D gene: TRBD1; V gene: TRBV20-1; CDR3 protein: CSARDLDRGAPGELFF; CDR3 DNA: TGCAGTGCTAGAGACTTGGACAGGGGCGCACCCGGGGAGCTGTTTTTT
J gene: TRBJ1-1; clone size: -; D gene: -; V gene: TRBV5-1; CDR3 protein: CASSLDGRGGTEAFF; CDR3 DNA: TGCGCCAGCAGCTTGGACGGCAGGGGTGGAACTGAAGCTTTCTTT
J gene: TRBJ1-1; clone size: -; D gene: -; V gene: TRBV6-5; CDR3 protein: CASSYSEGNEAFF; CDR3 DNA: TGTGCCAGCAGTTACTCGGAGGGGAATGAAGCTTTCTTT
J gene: TRBJ1-2; clone size: few; D gene: -; V gene: TRBV7-6; CDR3 protein: CASSLLAGRGYTF; CDR3 DNA: TGTGCCAGCAGCTTATTAGCAGGGCGAGGCTACACCTTC
J gene: TRBJ1-2; clone size: -; D gene: TRBD1; V gene: TRBV4-1; CDR3 protein: CASSQDSKQGGYTF; CDR3 DNA: TGCGCCAGCAGCCAAGACTCGAAACAGGGGGGCTACACCTTC
J gene: TRBJ2-3; clone size: -; D gene: -; V gene: TRBV28; CDR3 protein: CASKPTGWTDTQYF; CDR3 DNA: TGTGCCAGCAAACCCACGGGTTGGACAGATACGCAGTATTTT
J gene: TRBJ1-1; clone size: few; D gene: TRBD1; V gene: TRBV4-1; CDR3 protein: CASTSVGQGMNTEAFF; CDR3 DNA: TGCGCCAGCACCTCGGTGGGACAGGGGATGAACACTGAAGCTTTCTTT
J gene: TRBJ1-2; clone size: -; D gene: TRBD1; V gene: TRBV7-9; CDR3 protein: CASSLASQGAFGYTF; CDR3 DNA: TGTGCCAGCAGCTTAGCGTCCCAGGGGGCTTTTGGCTACACCTTC
J gene: TRBJ2-3; clone size: few; D gene: -; V gene: TRBV29-1; CDR3 protein: CSVGGADTQYF; CDR3 DNA: TGCAGCGTTGGCGGCGCAGATACGCAGTATTTT
J gene: TRBJ2-7; clone size: few; D gene: -; V gene: TRBV12-3/TRBV12-4; CDR3 protein: CASSKVYEQYF; CDR3 DNA: TGTGCCAGCAGTAAGGTGTACGAGCAGTACTTC
J gene: TRBJ2-1; clone size: -; D gene: TRBD2; V gene: TRBV12-3/TRBV12-4; CDR3 protein: CASSSERENHEQFF; CDR3 DNA: TGTGCCAGCAGTTCCGAGCGGGAGAACCATGAGCAGTTCTTC
J gene: TRBJ2-1; clone size: -; D gene: TRBD2; V gene: TRBV5-1; CDR3 protein: CASSLSREGYNEQFF; CDR3 DNA: TGCGCCAGCAGCTTGTCGCGGGAGGGGTATAATGAGCAGTTCTTC
J gene: TRBJ2-7; clone size: -; D gene: -; V gene: TRBV7-9; CDR3 protein: CSSSLPQTGKAYYEQYF; CDR3 DNA: TGTTCCAGCAGCTTACCCCAAACAGGGAAGGCTTACTACGAGCAGTACTTC
J gene: TRBJ1-2; clone size: few; D gene: -; V gene: TRBV29-1; CDR3 protein: CSVDAGTPNGYTF; CDR3 DNA: TGCAGCGTAGATGCCGGGACACCAAACGGCTACACCTTC
J gene: TRBJ2-6; clone size: few; D gene: -; V gene: TRBV10-3; CDR3 protein: CAISNLGVAGANVLTF; CDR3 DNA: TGTGCCATCAGTAATTTAGGGGTGGCGGGGGCCAACGTCCTGACTTTC
J gene: TRBJ2-7; clone size: -; D gene: -; V gene: TRBV12-3/TRBV12-4; CDR3 protein: CASSLMAPSSYEQYF; CDR3 DNA: TGTGCCAGCAGTTTGATGGCACCCAGCTCCTACGAGCAGTACTTC
J gene: TRBJ2-7; clone size: once; D gene: -; V gene: TRBV11-2; CDR3 protein: CASSLEGPYYEQYF; CDR3 DNA: TGTGCCAGCAGTCTTGAGGGCCCTTACTACGAGCAGTACTTC
J gene: TRBJ2-7; clone size: -; D gene: TRBD1; V gene: TRBV24-1; CDR3 protein: CATSDATGGEQYF; CDR3 DNA: TGTGCCACCAGTGATGCTACAGGGGGCGAGCAGTACTTC
J gene: TRBJ2-1; clone size: -; D gene: -; V gene: TRBV5-1; CDR3 protein: CASSFRVNDEQFF; CDR3 DNA: TGCGCCAGCAGCTTCCGGGTCAACGATGAGCAGTTCTTC
J gene: TRBJ2-3; clone size: -; D gene: -; V gene: TRBV7-2; CDR3 protein: CASSPNYLSTDTQYF; CDR3 DNA: TGTGCCAGCAGCCCGAACTACCTTAGCACAGATACGCAGTATTTT
J gene: TRBJ2-7; clone size: -; D gene: TRBD1; V gene: TRBV7-2; CDR3 protein: CASSRDRDSEQYF; CDR3 DNA: TGTGCCAGCAGCCGTGACCGGGACAGCGAGCAGTACTTC
J gene: TRBJ2-1; clone size: few; D gene: TRBD1; V gene: TRBV12-3/TRBV12-4; CDR3 protein: CASSSTGEINEQFF; CDR3 DNA: TGTGCCAGCAGCTCGACAGGGGAAATCAATGAGCAGTTCTTC
J gene: TRBJ2-7; clone size: -; D gene: TRBD1; V gene: TRBV5-5; CDR3 protein: CAGTGGRIYEQYF; CDR3 DNA: TGTGCCGGTACAGGGGGTCGGATCTACGAGCAGTACTTC
J gene: TRBJ2-7; clone size: few; D gene: -; V gene: TRBV18; CDR3 protein: CASSGHTYEQYF; CDR3 DNA: TGTGCCAGCTCAGGTCACACCTACGAGCAGTACTTC
J gene: TRBJ1-1; clone size: -; D gene: -; V gene: TRBV29-1; CDR3 protein: CSVGSLRVTEAFF; CDR3 DNA: TGCAGCGTTGGGTCCCTACGAGTAACTGAAGCTTTCTTT
J gene: TRBJ2-3; clone size: -; D gene: TRBD2; V gene: TRBV3-1; CDR3 protein: CASSPGIAGGRGADTQYF; CDR3 DNA: TGTGCCAGCAGCCCCGGAATAGCGGGGGGGAGAGGCGCAGATACGCAGTATTTT
J gene: TRBJ1-6; clone size: -; D gene: -; V gene: TRBV20-1; CDR3 protein: CSAKDGDYPRNYNSPLHF; CDR3 DNA: TGCAGTGCCAAGGACGGGGATTACCCCCGTAACTATAATTCACCCCTCCACTTT
J gene: TRBJ2-2; clone size: -; D gene: -; V gene: TRBV10-3; CDR3 protein: CAISEGVVNTGELFF; CDR3 DNA: TGTGCCATCAGCGAGGGCGTGGTGAACACCGGGGAGCTGTTTTTT
J gene: TRBJ2-3; clone size: -; D gene: TRBD1; V gene: TRBV5-1; CDR3 protein: CASSLRTGGDGRTDTQYF; CDR3 DNA: TGCGCCAGCAGCTTGCGGACAGGGGGCGACGGTCGCACAGATACGCAGTATTTT
J gene: TRBJ2-7; clone size: -; D gene: TRBD1; V gene: TRBV7-8; CDR3 protein: CASSPDRGRDRGSYEQYF; CDR3 DNA: TGTGCCAGCAGCCCCGACCGTGGGCGGGACAGGGGCTCCTACGAGCAGTACTTC
J gene: TRBJ1-5; clone size: -; D gene: -; V gene: TRBV12-3/TRBV12-4; CDR3 protein: CASSSDSRQPQHF; CDR3 DNA: TGTGCCAGCAGCTCGGACAGCCGTCAGCCCCAGCATTTT
J gene: TRBJ2-2; clone size: -; D gene: -; V gene: TRBV7-9; CDR3 protein: CASSLEPWELFF; CDR3 DNA: TGTGCCAGCAGCTTAGAACCGTGGGAGCTGTTTTTT
J gene: TRBJ1-5; clone size: -; D gene: -; V gene: TRBV10-2; CDR3 protein: CASSSQSHSNQPQHF; CDR3 DNA: TGCGCCAGCAGTTCACAGAGTCATAGCAATCAGCCCCAGCATTTT